This TCR beta chain was obtained from a study of cytomegalovirus exposure and HLA in healthy donors. Profiling relied on immunoSEQ multiplex PCR, and the TCRdb table lists in-frame clones only, not all of them. This sample carries about 150,000 clones, around 89% of them seen once, and the ten largest clones take just under 3%. This clone was seen once. From germline, CDR1 is MDHEN and CDR2 SYDVKM. This CDR3 has 16 amino acids. Trimming removed 3 bases from V and 2 bases from J, with 16 bases in between. The origin of this receptor is a young man in good health and CMV-seronegative. Specimen: PBMCs. The chain links TRBV28 to TRBJ1-2; tentative D call: TRBD1 (5 bases). The CDR3 protein is CASSFFQGTANYGYTF. In DNA form, the CDR3 reads TGTGCCAGCAGTTTCTTTCAGGGAACGGCAAACTATGGCTACACCTTC.